These T cell receptor beta chains were read from a single sample in a study of cytomegalovirus exposure and HLA in healthy donors. Sequenced by immunoSEQ multiplex PCR; TCRdb stores in-frame clones only, minus some. The sample records fewer than 70,000 clones, approximately 83% being singletons. The specimen sequenced was PBMCs. The receptors shown here come from a human donor in good health. CDR3s include the opening cysteine and the closing phenylalanine or tryptophan. A D gene is named only where the DNA matches it firmly. Clone size, where shown, is once, few, many, or a class for clones that have expanded.

D gene: NA; clone size: NA; J gene: TRBJ2-7; V gene: TRBV5-4; CDR3 DNA: TGTGCCAGCAGCTTGGGGGGTCCAGGGGAGAACGAGCAGTACTTC; CDR3 protein: CASSLGGPGENEQYF
D gene: NA; clone size: few; J gene: TRBJ1-1; V gene: TRBV30; CDR3 DNA: TGTGCCTGGAGTGTAGGGCAGGGTAGCACTGAAGCTTTCTTT; CDR3 protein: CAWSVGQGSTEAFF
D gene: TRBD1; clone size: NA; J gene: TRBJ1-4; V gene: TRBV19; CDR3 DNA: TGTGCCAGTAGTACCGGGACAGGAATTAATGAAAAACTGTTTTTT; CDR3 protein: CASSTGTGINEKLFF
D gene: NA; clone size: NA; J gene: TRBJ1-2; V gene: TRBV2; CDR3 DNA: TGTGCCAGCAGTCGTTCCGGGAGTGGCTACACCTTC; CDR3 protein: CASSRSGSGYTF
D gene: TRBD2; clone size: NA; J gene: TRBJ2-5; V gene: TRBV5-7; CDR3 DNA: TGTGCCAGCAGCCGGACTAGCGGGAGGAGCTGGGAGCAGTACTTC; CDR3 protein: CASSRTSGRSWEQYF
D gene: NA; clone size: NA; J gene: TRBJ2-7; V gene: TRBV21-1; CDR3 DNA: TGTGCCAGCAGCAAACCTAGCGGGGGGGCATACGAGCAGTACTTC; CDR3 protein: CASSKPSGGAYEQYF
D gene: NA; clone size: NA; J gene: TRBJ1-6; V gene: TRBV2; CDR3 DNA: TGTGCCAGCAGTGTTGGTCAGGGTTTGGGTTCACCCCTCCACTTT; CDR3 protein: CASSVGQGLGSPLHF
D gene: NA; clone size: once; J gene: TRBJ1-2; V gene: TRBV2; CDR3 DNA: TGTGCCAGCAGTGAGACAGGTATGGATGGCTACACCTTC; CDR3 protein: CASSETGMDGYTF
D gene: NA; clone size: few; J gene: TRBJ2-2; V gene: TRBV6-4; CDR3 DNA: TGTGCCAGCAGTGACTCAGGGACTTTGAACACCGGGGAGCTGTTTTTT; CDR3 protein: CASSDSGTLNTGELFF
D gene: NA; clone size: NA; J gene: TRBJ2-2; V gene: TRBV7-3; CDR3 DNA: TGTGCCAGCAGCTTAAACAGGGAAACAGCGAACACCGGGGAGCTGTTTTTT; CDR3 protein: CASSLNRETANTGELFF
D gene: NA; clone size: medium-sized; J gene: TRBJ2-7; V gene: TRBV15; CDR3 DNA: TGTGCCACCAGCTCGGGATTAGCTTCCGACGAGCAGTACTTC; CDR3 protein: CATSSGLASDEQYF
D gene: TRBD2; clone size: NA; J gene: TRBJ2-7; V gene: TRBV6-5; CDR3 DNA: TGTGCCAGCAGTAAACCTGGACTAGTAGGTGAGCAGTACTTC; CDR3 protein: CASSKPGLVGEQYF
D gene: NA; clone size: once; J gene: TRBJ2-3; V gene: TRBV29-1; CDR3 DNA: TGCAGCGTCGGGGGAGATACGCAGTATTTT; CDR3 protein: CSVGGDTQYF
D gene: TRBD1; clone size: NA; J gene: TRBJ2-1; V gene: TRBV27; CDR3 DNA: TGTGCCAGCAGTTTATCGTCAGGGGGCGCAGGCGATGAGCAGTTCTTC; CDR3 protein: CASSLSSGGAGDEQFF
D gene: TRBD1; clone size: NA; J gene: TRBJ1-4; V gene: TRBV5-1; CDR3 DNA: TGCGCCAGCAGCTTCACAGGGGGCTCTGGTAATGAAAAACTGTTTTTT; CDR3 protein: CASSFTGGSGNEKLFF
D gene: TRBD2; clone size: NA; J gene: TRBJ2-3; V gene: TRBV5-1; CDR3 DNA: TGCGCCAGCAGCCCCGGACTAGCGGTTAGCACAGATACGCAGTATTTT; CDR3 protein: CASSPGLAVSTDTQYF
D gene: NA; clone size: NA; J gene: TRBJ2-7; V gene: TRBV7-2; CDR3 DNA: TGTGCCAGCAGCGGCCGGGACTGGCCCTACGAGCAGTACTTC; CDR3 protein: CASSGRDWPYEQYF
D gene: NA; clone size: NA; J gene: TRBJ1-1; V gene: TRBV6-1; CDR3 DNA: TGTGCCAGTATGCACTGGGGGCTGAACACTGAAGCTTTCTTT; CDR3 protein: CASMHWGLNTEAFF
D gene: TRBD2; clone size: NA; J gene: TRBJ2-5; V gene: TRBV28; CDR3 DNA: TGTGCCAGCAGTTTAACCCTAGCGGGAGATCGAGAGACCCAGTACTTC; CDR3 protein: CASSLTLAGDRETQYF
D gene: NA; clone size: few; J gene: TRBJ1-2; V gene: TRBV7-2; CDR3 DNA: TGTGCCAGCAGCTTCGTCCGGGAACATGGCTACACCTTC; CDR3 protein: CASSFVREHGYTF